This T cell receptor beta chain was sequenced in a study of cytomegalovirus exposure and HLA in healthy donors. General study findings and limits: In an earlier analysis, in 540 or so donors, most V segments appeared productive either ~90% or ~30% of the time.

Germline CDR1 ENHRY, CDR2 SYGVKD. The CDR3 is 16 amino acids. V shed 5 bases, J shed 5 bases, and the junction held 13 bases outside the gene matches. Remarks on this clone: Its cognate antigen is unknown.

PCR amplification relied on 60 Vbeta primers (plus 13 Jbeta primers). Assay: immunoSEQ multiplex PCR; the TCRdb copy retains only in-frame clones and omits some. Here the sample spans about 150,000 clones, about 80% being singletons. The chain joins TRBV10-3 to TRBJ2-3, with 7 nucleotides matching TRBD2. The sequence was obtained from a woman aged 40 to 50 in good health and CMV-seronegative. The specimen was PBMCs. CDR3 DNA sequence: TGTGCCATCAGTAAACGGGACTACTCTGGGGTAGATACGCAGTATTTT. Protein sequence: CAISKRDYSGVDTQYF.